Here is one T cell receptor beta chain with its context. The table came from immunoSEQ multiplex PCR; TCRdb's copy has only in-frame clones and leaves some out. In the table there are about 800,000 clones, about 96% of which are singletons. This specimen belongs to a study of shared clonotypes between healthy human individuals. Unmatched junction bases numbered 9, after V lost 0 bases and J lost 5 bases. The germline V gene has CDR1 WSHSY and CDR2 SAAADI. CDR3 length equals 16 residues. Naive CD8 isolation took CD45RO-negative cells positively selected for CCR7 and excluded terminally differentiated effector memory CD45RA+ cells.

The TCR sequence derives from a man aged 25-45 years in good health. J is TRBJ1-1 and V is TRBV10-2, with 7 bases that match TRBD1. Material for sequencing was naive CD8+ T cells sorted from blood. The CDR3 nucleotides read TGCGCCAGCAGTGAGTCGACCACAGGGGTGTGGACTGAAGCTTTCTTT. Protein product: CASSESTTGVWTEAFF.